This T cell receptor (beta chain) stems from a study of CD8 T cells in ankylosing spondylitis. General study results and limits: Both synovial fluid and blood in reactive arthritis had previously been reported to carry some motif variants. Significant enrichment of disease-linked clones was reportedly seen in matched ankylosing spondylitis synovial fluid. Clones linked to the disease showed a CD8+ phenotype. They occurred at relatively low frequencies in peripheral blood.

This CDR3 has 12 amino acids. Germline V gives CDR1 LNHNV, CDR2 YYDKDF (reference sequence). V lost 1 base to trimming and J lost 5 bases, with 6 bases between them. The sample holds many counts of this clonotype. The antigen remains unidentified. Preparation of TCR beta libraries was done by quantitative 5'-RACE with molecular barcodes. Each CDR3 protein gets one entry after TCRdb re-called the 5' RACE reads with MiXCR. The top ten clones hold roughly 9.9% of a sample with approximately 100,000 distinct CDR3 sequences, almost 8.5% of them seen once. J is TRBJ2-7 and V is TRBV15; D ambiguous. The receptor was isolated from a male donor with ankylosing spondylitis or in good health (not recorded which). Sequenced: blood, either unsorted or a sorted T cell fraction (not recorded which). The CDR3 is CATSRVAHEQYF. The CDR3, as DNA: TGTGCCACCAGCAGAGTGGCCCACGAGCAGTACTTC.